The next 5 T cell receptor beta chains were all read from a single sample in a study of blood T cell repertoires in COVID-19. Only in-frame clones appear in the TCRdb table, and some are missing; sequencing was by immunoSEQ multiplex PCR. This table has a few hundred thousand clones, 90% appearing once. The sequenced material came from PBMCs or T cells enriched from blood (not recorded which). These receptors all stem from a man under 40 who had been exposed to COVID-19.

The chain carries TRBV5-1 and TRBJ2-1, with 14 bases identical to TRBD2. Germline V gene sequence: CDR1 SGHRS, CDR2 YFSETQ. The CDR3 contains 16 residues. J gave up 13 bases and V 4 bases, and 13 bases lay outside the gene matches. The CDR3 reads CASSPGGLAGAPVQFF. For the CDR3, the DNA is TGCGCCAGCAGCCCGGGGGGACTAGCGGGGGCCCCCGTCCAGTTCTTC.

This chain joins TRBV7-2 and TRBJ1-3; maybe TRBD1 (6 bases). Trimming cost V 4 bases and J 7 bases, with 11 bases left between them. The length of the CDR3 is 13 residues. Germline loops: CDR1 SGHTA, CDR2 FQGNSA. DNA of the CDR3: TGTGCCAGCAGCTCCGGACAGAGCAACACCATATATTTT. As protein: CASSSGQSNTIYF.

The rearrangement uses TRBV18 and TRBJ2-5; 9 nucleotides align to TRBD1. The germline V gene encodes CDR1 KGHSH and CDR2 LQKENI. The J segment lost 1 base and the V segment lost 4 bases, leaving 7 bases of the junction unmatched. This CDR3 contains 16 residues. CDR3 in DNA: TGTGCCAGCTCACAAATACAGGGGGCGGGCCAAGAGACCCAGTACTTC. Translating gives CASSQIQGAGQETQYF.

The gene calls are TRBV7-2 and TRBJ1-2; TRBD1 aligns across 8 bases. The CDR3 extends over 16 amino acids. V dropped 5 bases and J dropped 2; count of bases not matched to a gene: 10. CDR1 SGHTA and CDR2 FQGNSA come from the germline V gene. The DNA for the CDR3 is TGTGCCAGCAGCCCAGACAGGGGAAGAGGAAACTATGGCTACACCTTC. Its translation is CASSPDRGRGNYGYTF.

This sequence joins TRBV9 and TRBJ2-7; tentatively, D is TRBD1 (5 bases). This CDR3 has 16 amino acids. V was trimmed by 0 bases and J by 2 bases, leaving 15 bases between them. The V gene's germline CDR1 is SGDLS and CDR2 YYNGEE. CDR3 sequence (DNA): TGTGCCAGCAGCGTAGGGGTGCAGGGCAGTACCTACGAGCAGTACTTC. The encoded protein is CASSVGVQGSTYEQYF.